A single sample gave rise to the 24 T cell receptor beta chains below, sequenced in a study of cytomegalovirus exposure and HLA in healthy donors. This PCR relied on a set of 60 Vbeta primers and 13 Jbeta primers. The protocol was immunoSEQ multiplex PCR, while the TCRdb copy is restricted to in-frame clones and leaves out a portion. Of approximately 140,000 clones listed, 75% to 85% were seen once; the top ten hold under 8%. Sequenced: PBMCs. The receptors here all came from a man in his fifties or sixties in good health and CMV-seropositive.

The chain employs TRBV5-1 and TRBJ2-7, with TRBD1 matching 7 bases. The junction had 7 bases not matched to a gene; V was cut back by 4 bases and J by 3 bases. Germline V lookup: CDR1 SGHRS, CDR2 YFSETQ. This CDR3 has 14 amino acids. In nucleotides, the CDR3 is TGCGCCAGCAGCAAATCTAGGGACAGCTACGAGCAGTACTTC. It is translated as CASSKSRDSYEQYF.

Regarding this clone: Relative to the germline gene, one junction end is altered; a read error may explain this. V gene TRBV7-9 combines with J gene TRBJ2-1, with TRBD2 matching 7 bases. The CDR3 loop spans 15 amino acids. CDR1 is SEHNR, CDR2 FQNEAQ, per germline (reference sequence). The CDR3 loop reads CSSSLASGTYNEQFF. In DNA, the CDR3 is TGTTCCAGCAGCTTAGCTAGCGGAACTTACAATGAGCAGTTCTTC.

The chain is built from TRBV2 and TRBJ1-5; 8 bases match TRBD1. Germline CDR1 reads SNHLY; CDR2 reads FYNNEI. With V trimmed by 6 bases and J by 0 bases, 4 bases remained unmatched. There are 15 residues in the CDR3. The CDR3 loop is CASSQGAFSNQPQHF. CDR3 nucleotide sequence: TGTGCCAGCAGCCAGGGGGCGTTTAGCAATCAGCCCCAGCATTTT.

Only one count was recorded for this clone. The identical CDR3 is also encoded by other nucleotide sequences in the sample. This sequence joins TRBV29-1 and TRBJ2-5; possible D gene TRBD1, 6 bases. The CDR3 is 12 amino acids. Germline loops: CDR1 SQVTM, CDR2 ANQGSEA. The V end lost 5 bases, the J end lost 0 bases, and 7 bases lay between the germline ends. The CDR3 region is CSVNRDQETQYF. CDR3 nucleotides: TGCAGCGTTAACAGGGACCAAGAGACCCAGTACTTC.

The rearrangement uses TRBV7-9 and TRBJ1-5; tentatively, D is TRBD1 (5 bases). The V and J ends lost 3 bases and 2 bases respectively, with 20 bases between them. The CDR3 loop spans 18 amino acids. In germline, CDR1 is SEHNR, CDR2 FQNEAQ (reference sequence). CDR3 sequence reads: CASSFASSWGDGNQPQHF. The CDR3 DNA reads as TGTGCCAGCAGCTTTGCCTCAAGCTGGGGGGATGGCAATCAGCCCCAGCATTTT.

The CDR3 region has the DNA TGTGCCAGCAGCTATTTGGACAACCAAGAGACCCAGTACTTC. Translating gives CASSYLDNQETQYF. J is TRBJ2-5 and V is TRBV7-8; perhaps TRBD1 as D (5 bases). CDR1 is SGHVS, CDR2 FQNEAQ, per germline. V lost 4 bases and J lost 0, with 9 bases in between. This CDR3 has 14 amino acids.

This clone was observed a few times. The gene calls are TRBV29-1 and TRBJ1-1; 8 bases align to TRBD1. J lost 0 bases, V lost 4 bases, and 4 bases had no gene match. The CDR3 covers 14 residues. Germline CDR1 reads SQVTM; CDR2 reads ANQGSEA. Written as DNA, the CDR3 is TGCAGCGTTGCCGACAGGGGATTGAACACTGAAGCTTTCTTT. Protein: CSVADRGLNTEAFF.

The gene calls are TRBV2 and TRBJ1-5, with D possibly matching TRBD1 (6 bases). Trimming cost V 9 bases and J 5 bases, with 20 bases left between them. In germline, CDR1 is SNHLY, CDR2 FYNNEI. This CDR3 has 15 residues. The CDR3 loop reads CASNNRGGADQPQHF. CDR3 DNA sequence: TGTGCCAGTAATAACCGGGGGGGCGCGGATCAGCCCCAGCATTTT.

The V call is TRBV18, the J call TRBJ1-1; possibly TRBD1 for D (5 bases). Per the germline V gene, CDR1 is KGHSH and CDR2 is LQKENI. Trimming took 3 bases from V and 1 from J, leaving 15 bases between them. The CDR3 length is 16 residues. The CDR3 is CASSPPQGIGNTEAFF. DNA of the CDR3: TGTGCCAGCTCACCGCCCCAGGGAATCGGGAACACTGAAGCTTTCTTT.

This chain connects TRBV23-1 to TRBJ2-3; the match to TRBD1 covers 10 bases. TRBV23-1 is classed as an ORF, of uncertain function. With V trimmed by 0 bases and J by 3 bases, 3 bases remained unmatched. This CDR3 comprises 16 residues. The DNA for the CDR3 is TGCGCCAGCAGTCAATCCAGGGGACAGGGGACAGATACGCAGTATTTT. It specifies CASSQSRGQGTDTQYF.

V and J are TRBV9 and TRBJ2-7; TRBD2 aligns across 8 bases. The CDR3 spans 17 residues. V trimming: 0 bases; J trimming: 4 bases; junction bases outside the gene matches: 12. CDR1 is SGDLS and CDR2 is YYNGEE in the germline V gene. CDR3 sequence (DNA): TGTGCCAGCAGCGTAGATTCCCTAGCGGGTCGGGGTTACGAGCAGTACTTC. Its protein product is CASSVDSLAGRGYEQYF.

The rearrangement links TRBV19 to TRBJ1-5; TRBD1 might be the D (6 bases). The CDR3 length is 13 residues. Germline V CDR1 and CDR2: LNHDA, SQIVND (reference sequence). The V and J ends lost 6 bases and 4 bases respectively, with 10 bases between them. The DNA for the CDR3 is TGTGCCAGTAGACAGACAGGAAATCAGCCCCAGCATTTT. Amino acids: CASRQTGNQPQHF.

The chain links TRBV9 to TRBJ2-7, with D perhaps matching TRBD1 (5 bases). This CDR3 contains 14 residues. CDR1 is SGDLS and CDR2 is YYNGEE in the germline V gene. The V end was cut by 0 bases, the J end by 0 bases, with 7 bases between. CDR3 sequence: CASSVGQYSYEQYF. CDR3 sequence (DNA): TGTGCCAGCAGCGTAGGACAGTACTCCTACGAGCAGTACTTC. Drawing the rest from reference TRBV9 and TRBJ2-7, the complete variable domain is DSGVTQTPKHLITATGQRVTLRCSPRSGDLSVYWYQQSLDQGLQFLIQYYNGEERAKGNILERFSAQQFPDLHSELNLSSLELGDSALYFCASSVGQYSYEQYFGPGTRLTVT.

J is TRBJ2-3 and V is TRBV2; D remains ambiguous. This CDR3 region has 14 residues. V was cut by 9 bases and J by 0 bases, with 13 bases left in between. The germline V gene encodes CDR1 SNHLY and CDR2 FYNNEI. CDR3 loop: CASNLFTSTDTQYF. CDR3 nucleotide sequence: TGTGCCAGTAACCTATTCACTAGCACAGATACGCAGTATTTT.

The rearrangement links TRBV27 to TRBJ1-5; tentatively, D is TRBD1 (6 bases). This CDR3 comprises 14 residues. Trimming stripped 3 bases from V and 9 bases from J, with 15 bases between. Germline V gives CDR1 MNHEY, CDR2 SMNVEV (reference sequence). CDR3 nucleotides: TGTGCCAGCAGTTTCCAGGTCAGGGGTTGGCCCCAGCATTTT. This encodes CASSFQVRGWPQHF.

Only one count was recorded for this clone. The CDR3 bases are TGTGCCAGCAGTTCCGGGACTAGCTCTTACGGTGAGCAGTTCTTC. It translates to CASSSGTSSYGEQFF. The chain carries TRBV28 and TRBJ2-1, with 9 bases fitting TRBD2. The V and J ends lost 4 bases and 9 bases, in that order; junction bases with no gene match: 10. The CDR3 has 15 residues. CDR1 is MDHEN, CDR2 SYDVKM, per germline.

The chain is built from TRBV27 and TRBJ2-1; tentative D call: TRBD2 (5 bases). The length of the CDR3 is 14 residues. V dropped 5 bases and J dropped 4 bases, with 12 bases sitting between them. Germline V lookup: CDR1 MNHEY, CDR2 SMNVEV (reference sequence). The CDR3 coding sequence is TGTGCCAGCAGTAACCGGGAACAGTACAATGAGCAGTTCTTC. Translation: CASSNREQYNEQFF.

The chain couples TRBV25-1 to TRBJ2-5, with a tentative D call TRBD2 (5 bases). From germline, CDR1 is MGHDK and CDR2 SYGVNS. The CDR3 consists of 11 residues. V was pared by 8 bases and J by 5 bases, with 9 bases between. The CDR3 is CASSRGETQYF. The CDR3 nucleotides read TGTGCCAGCTCCCGAGGGGAGACCCAGTACTTC.

This CDR3 is CASSEKLVTSGGIGQYF. The CDR3, as DNA: TGTGCCAGCAGTGAAAAATTGGTGACTAGCGGAGGGATTGGGCAGTATTTT. This chain links TRBV6-1 with TRBJ2-3; 9 bases agree with TRBD2. The V gene's germline CDR1 is MNHNS and CDR2 SASEGT. CDR3 length equals 17 residues. V was clipped by 2 bases and J by 11 bases; unmatched bases: 17.

The genes are TRBV7-6 and TRBJ2-1; 9 bases map to TRBD1. This CDR3 has 14 amino acids. V trimming: 3 bases; J trimming: 6 bases; junction bases outside the gene matches: 3. Germline CDR1 reads SGHVS; CDR2 reads FNYEAQ. The CDR3 DNA reads TGTGCCAGCAGCTTGCAGACAGGGGGCAATGAGCAGTTCTTC. Translating gives CASSLQTGGNEQFF. The full variable domain, with the rest looked up from reference TRBV7-6 and TRBJ2-1, is GAGVSQSPRYKVTKRGQDVALRCDPISGHVSLYWYRQALGQGPEFLTYFNYEAQQDKSGLPNDRFSAERPEGSISTLTIQRTEQRDSAMYRCASSLQTGGNEQFFGPGTRLTVL.

The chain uses TRBV30 and TRBJ2-5; 8 nucleotides line up with TRBD1. The J call may not be correct, given that the DNA end is closer to TRBJ2-7. Germline V CDR1 and CDR2: GTSNPN, SVGIG (reference sequence). The CDR3 runs 13 residues. For the CDR3, the DNA is TGTGCCTGCCACATCGGGACAGGAGTCGAGCAGTACTTC. Protein: CACHIGTGVEQYF.

This clone was observed a handful of times. At one boundary the junction diverges from the germline segment, which might be a read error. The chain recombines TRBV5-1 with TRBJ1-1; a possible D gene is TRBD1 (6 bases). Per germline, CDR1 SGHRS and CDR2 YFSETQ. This CDR3 has 15 amino acids. CDR3 in DNA: TGCGCCAGCAGCAATTCACAGGGCTGGAACGCTGAAGCTTTCTTT. It codes for CASSNSQGWNAEAFF.

This chain uses TRBV30 with TRBJ1-5, with TRBD1 matching 7 bases. Germline CDR1 GTSNPN, CDR2 SVGIG (reference sequence). V lost 1 base and J lost 5; bases outside the gene matches: 2. CDR3 length: 13 amino acids. CDR3 loop: CAWSATGYQPQHF. The CDR3 DNA reads as TGTGCCTGGAGTGCGACAGGGTATCAGCCCCAGCATTTT.

This chain joins TRBV5-1 and TRBJ2-5; 7 nucleotides agree with TRBD1. The trim removed 5 bases at V and 4 bases at J, leaving 8 bases unmatched. There are 14 residues in the CDR3. CDR1 is SGHRS and CDR2 is YFSETQ in the germline V gene. The CDR3 nucleotides are TGCGCCAGCAGTCAGACAGGGATGGGAGAGACCCAGTACTTC. Its translation: CASSQTGMGETQYF.